The clone carrying this T cell receptor (beta chain) was recorded many times. Its antigen is as yet unknown. Germline V lookup: CDR1 LGHNA, CDR2 YSLEER. V lost 0 bases and J 11 bases, leaving 16 bases between the germline ends. The CDR3 extends over 14 amino acids. One entry per CDR3 protein results from TCRdb running MiXCR on the 5' RACE reads. The table shows 500,000 to 700,000 distinct CDR3 sequences, with under 25% occurring only once. The sample belongs to a study of T cells after yellow fever vaccination. Study outcomes and limitations: Booster samples showed a return of most primary-vaccination clones (roughly 96% CD4, 70% to 90% CD8).

This chain joins TRBV4-3 and TRBJ1-2; no clear D. This receptor was obtained from a man aged 25-40 years who received the YFV17D yellow fever vaccine. This sample comprised PBMCs, obtained 15 days after the yellow fever booster vaccination. CDR3: CASSQESQGSRYTF. The CDR3, as DNA: TGCGCCAGCAGCCAAGAATCCCAAGGCTCGCGTTACACCTTC.